Sequencing of this TCR beta chain was carried out in a study of PD-1 blockade in classical Hodgkin lymphoma. Time point of the sample: cycle 4 day 1 (C4D1), after 6 weeks of nivolumab. Each patient relapsed following autologous stem cell transplantation, and prior brentuximab vedotin exposure differed. The method was immunoSEQ multiplex PCR; TCRdb's version includes in-frame clones alone and lacks a portion of them. The sample has approximately 65,000 clones, 75% to 95% seen once. This CDR3 spans 11 amino acids. Germline lookup yields CDR1 SNHLY and CDR2 FYNNEI. General study points: Nivolumab initiated under 1 year post-ASCT led to patient exclusion.

About this clone itself: Its cognate antigen is unknown. Germline and junction disagree at one end, which may indicate a read error.

The specimen was peripheral blood mononuclear cells (PBMCs), collected before the fourth cycle of nivolumab. This clonotype was obtained from a human donor with classical Hodgkin lymphoma. The chain employs TRBV2 and TRBJ2-7; D perhaps matches TRBD2 (5 bases). The CDR3 coding sequence is TGTGCCAGCAGTGTTATTTTGGACTCGCAGTTT. Protein: CASSVILDSQF.